Following are 17 T cell receptor beta chains from one sample sequenced in a study of yellow fever vaccine responses in identical twins. TCRdb reanalysed the RT-PCR reads using MiXCR and keeps one entry per CDR3 protein. This table has 13,000 or so distinct CDR3 sequences, roughly 86% appearing once. Sequences were derived from T cells from blood (PBMCs), unsorted or a sorted subset (not recorded which), sampled before or after yellow fever vaccination (not recorded which). These receptors originate from a woman under 30 who received the yellow fever vaccine.

V gene TRBV27 combines with J gene TRBJ2-1, with D unclear. The CDR3 length is 16 residues. The V gene lost 5 bases and the J gene lost 4 bases, with 18 bases spanning the gap. Per the germline V gene, CDR1 is MNHEY and CDR2 is SMNVEV (reference sequence). CDR3 nucleotide sequence: TGTGCCAGCAGTCCCCCCTCCTTTACGGGTTACAATGAGCAGTTCTTC. Protein product: CASSPPSFTGYNEQFF.

CDR3 coding DNA: TGTGCCAGCATGGAAAGGGTTCAGCCCCAGCATTTT. It specifies CASMERVQPQHF. This chain joins TRBV7-2 and TRBJ1-5; D not certain. The CDR3 totals 12 residues. The germline gives CDR1 SGHTA, CDR2 FQGNSA. Between the trimmed V and J ends, which lost 7 bases and 6 bases, there was a span of 10 bases.

In its sample, this clonotype was seen once. V is TRBV11-3 and J is TRBJ2-3; no reliable D call. Trimming took 5 bases from V and 0 from J, leaving 15 bases between them. Germline V gene sequence: CDR1 SGHNT, CDR2 YENEEA. CDR3 size: 16 residues. The CDR3 reads CASSLGDHFSTDTQYF. DNA for the CDR3: TGTGCCAGCAGCCTGGGTGACCACTTTAGCACAGATACGCAGTATTTT. Complete variable domain (other parts from reference TRBV11-3 and TRBJ2-3): EAGVVQSPRYKIIEKKQPVAFWCNPISGHNTLYWYLQNLGQGPELLIRYENEEAVDDSQLPKDRFSAERLKGVDSTLKIQPAELGDSAVYLCASSLGDHFSTDTQYFGPGTRLTVL.

The rearrangement joins TRBV20-1 to TRBJ1-6; TRBD1 matches 7 bases. V gave up 2 bases and J gave up 9 bases; unmatched junction bases: 7. The germline V gene encodes CDR1 DFQATT and CDR2 SNEGSKA (reference sequence). The length of the CDR3 is 14 residues. CDR3 in amino acids: CSARSGTDISPLHF. Here the CDR3 DNA reads TGCAGTGCTAGATCCGGGACAGACATTTCACCCCTCCACTTT.

The J gene is TRBJ2-2, the V gene TRBV20-1, with a tentative D call TRBD2 (5 bases). The CDR3 length is 13 residues. Germline loops: CDR1 DFQATT, CDR2 SNEGSKA (reference sequence). V was trimmed by 4 bases and J by 2 bases, leaving 8 bases between them. The CDR3 nucleotides are TGCAGTGCTATGCGGGCCAACACCGGGGAGCTGTTTTTT. Its translation: CSAMRANTGELFF.

This clonotype appeared a few times. This sequence joins TRBV18 and TRBJ2-1; TRBD2 aligns across 10 bases. Germline V gene lookup returns CDR1 KGHSH and CDR2 LQKENI. Trimming at V came to 3 bases and at J to 6 bases, leaving 11 bases not matched to a gene. This CDR3 has 17 amino acids. The CDR3 protein is CASSPLAGDIRGNEQFF. The CDR3 DNA follows: TGTGCCAGCTCACCCCTAGCGGGAGACATTAGGGGCAATGAGCAGTTCTTC.

The J gene is TRBJ2-3, the V gene TRBV20-1; a weak D match, TRBD2 (5 bases). The length of the CDR3 is 12 residues. Germline lookup yields CDR1 DFQATT and CDR2 SNEGSKA (reference sequence). V shed 6 bases and J shed 5 bases, with 12 bases lying between them. CDR3 bases: TGCAGTGCCTCCCCCCGGGGAGATACGCAGTATTTT. This encodes CSASPRGDTQYF.

Within the sample, this clonotype is large. CDR3 DNA: TGTGCCAGCAGCCTCCAGGGTGAACACACTGAAGCTTTCTTT. Translation gives CASSLQGEHTEAFF. V is TRBV11-3 and J is TRBJ1-1; maybe TRBD1 (5 bases). Between the trimmed V and J ends, which lost 5 bases and 3 bases, there was a span of 13 bases. CDR1 is SGHNT, CDR2 YENEEA, per germline. The CDR3 loop spans 14 amino acids.

As for this clonotype: Compared with germline, one end of the junction differs, possibly owing to a read error. V is TRBV7-7 and J is TRBJ2-3; D perhaps matches TRBD1 (6 bases). Per the germline V gene, CDR1 is SSHAT and CDR2 is FNYEAQ (reference sequence). The CDR3 contains 15 residues. The CDR3 DNA reads TGTGCTAGCAGCCCCCGTGGGGGCGCCACAGATACGCAGTATTTT. Translated: CASSPRGGATDTQYF.

The chain employs TRBV7-3 and TRBJ2-7; 7 bases match TRBD2. The germline V gene has CDR1 SGHTA and CDR2 FQGTGA. The CDR3 is made up of 14 amino acids. V was clipped by 5 bases and J by 1 base; unmatched bases: 5. The CDR3 reads CASSPLADSYEQYF. CDR3 in DNA: TGTGCCAGCAGCCCCCTAGCGGATTCCTACGAGCAGTACTTC.

J is TRBJ2-7 and V is TRBV12-5; 9 bases are a match to TRBD2. Trimming removed 1 base from V and 4 bases from J; junction bases left unmatched: 11. The CDR3 has 17 residues. The V gene's germline CDR1 is LGHNT and CDR2 FRNRAP. The CDR3 DNA reads TGTGCTAGTGGTTTGGACCTAGCGGGGCTTGACCTTTACGAGCAGTACTTC. It is translated as CASGLDLAGLDLYEQYF.

This clonotype appeared a single time. The chain recombines TRBV7-9 with TRBJ2-7; no definite D call. The CDR3 contains 15 residues. The germline CDR1 and CDR2 sequences are SEHNR and FQNEAQ (reference sequence). Trimming took off 0 bases at V and 4 bases at J, with 13 bases between the two ends. Here the CDR3 DNA reads TGTGCCAGCAGCTTAGCTGGAGTTCCTTCGTACGAGCAGTACTTC. Residues: CASSLAGVPSYEQYF.

A note on this clonotype: One end of the junction is discordant with germline, which a read error may explain. The chain employs TRBV4-2 and TRBJ2-3; 12 nucleotides agree with TRBD2. This CDR3 comprises 17 residues. CDR1 and CDR2 from the germline V gene are LGHNA and YNFKEQ. CDR3: CATSQDLLAGGVDTQYF. The CDR3 DNA reads as TGTGCCACCAGCCAAGATTTACTAGCGGGAGGCGTGGATACGCAGTATTTT.

V usage is TRBV11-2 and J usage is TRBJ2-7; 9 bases map to TRBD1. CDR3 size: 15 residues. V was pared by 5 bases and J by 4 bases, with 9 bases of the junction left unmatched. Germline V lookup: CDR1 SGHAT, CDR2 FQNNGV. The chain's CDR3 is CASSALQGAVYEQYF. CDR3 coding DNA: TGTGCCAGCAGCGCCCTACAGGGGGCGGTGTACGAGCAGTACTTC.

The chain employs TRBV7-9 and TRBJ2-7; 8 nucleotides agree with TRBD1. The germline CDR1 and CDR2 sequences are SEHNR and FQNEAQ (reference sequence). The CDR3 extends over 14 amino acids. V lost 1 base, J lost 3 bases, and 2 bases stayed unmatched. CDR3 sequence (DNA): TGTGCCAGCAGCTTAGTAGGACAGGGCTACGAGCAGTACTTC. Translated, it gives CASSLVGQGYEQYF.

This clonotype occurred a few times. The V call is TRBV13, the J call TRBJ2-1; TRBD2 aligns across 8 bases. CDR1 and CDR2 from the germline V gene are PRHDT and FYEKMQ (reference sequence). There are 16 residues in the CDR3. J gave up 4 bases and V 7 bases, and 12 bases lay outside the gene matches. CDR3 nucleotide sequence: TGTGCCAGCATAGATAATGAGCGGGGGCCTTACAATGAGCAGTTCTTC. Its translation: CASIDNERGPYNEQFF.

The genes are TRBV7-2 and TRBJ2-1; 11 bases fit TRBD1. Germline CDR1 and CDR2: SGHTA and FQGNSA. V lost 4 bases and J lost 5; bases outside the gene matches: 4. The CDR3 consists of 15 residues. The CDR3, as DNA: TGTGCCAGCAGCTCCCGGGACAGGGGGAACAATGAGCAGTTCTTC. Amino acid sequence: CASSSRDRGNNEQFF.